Listed here are 24 T cell receptor beta chains from one sample, sequenced in a study of T-cell reconstitution after alpha-beta-depleted transplantation in children. Preparation of the TCRbeta library involved a method that used unique molecular identifiers. TCRdb analysed the PCR reads with MiXCR anew, one entry per CDR3 protein. This table holds over 150,000 distinct CDR3 sequences, roughly 11% found once. Sequenced material: PBMCs, taken before TCRalphabeta/CD19-depleted stem cell transplant. These receptors were collected from a boy aged 2 to 10 with acute myeloid leukemia, due to receive a stem cell transplant.

This clonotype occurred many times. Written as DNA, the CDR3 is TGCGCCAGCAGTGAGTATGCGGGAGGGACCTTAGGGGACGAGCAGTACTTC. It specifies CASSEYAGGTLGDEQYF. The chain employs TRBV10-2 and TRBJ2-7; 9 bases fit TRBD2. The J segment lost 5 bases and the V segment lost 1 base, leaving 12 bases of the junction unmatched. In germline, CDR1 is WSHSY, CDR2 SAAADI. CDR3 length: 17 residues.

This clonotype has ten or more counts. The V gene is TRBV28, the J gene TRBJ2-5; 7 nucleotides align to TRBD2. This CDR3 is built from 16 residues. Looked up from germline, CDR1 is MDHEN and CDR2 is SYDVKM. The ends lost 1 base at V and 2 bases at J; junction bases unmatched: 7. CDR3: CASSLYGLAEQETQYF. The CDR3 DNA reads as TGTGCCAGCAGTTTATACGGCCTAGCGGAACAAGAGACCCAGTACTTC.

The V and J genes are TRBV23-1 and TRBJ2-1; 9 bases fit TRBD2. TRBV23-1 is an ORF for which the function is uncertain. J lost 9 bases, V lost 5 bases, and 17 bases had no gene match. This CDR3 has 17 amino acids. DNA of the CDR3: TGCGCCAGCAGTTGTCTTGGGGATAGCGGGAGAATTTGTGAGCAGTTCTTC. Translation: CASSCLGDSGRICEQFF.

This clonotype was seen ten or more times. This chain uses TRBV10-3 with TRBJ1-6; 11 bases agree with TRBD1. CDR1 is ENHRY, CDR2 SYGVKD, per germline. The CDR3 spans 14 residues. With 6 bases clipped from V and 6 bases from J, the junction kept 1 base outside the gene matches. CDR3 sequence (DNA): TGTGCCATCAGGGGGACAGGGGGTAATTCACCCCTCCACTTT. This sequence encodes CAIRGTGGNSPLHF.

This clonotype showed up many times. The chain is built from TRBV28 and TRBJ2-7; perhaps TRBD1 as D (7 bases). Germline CDR1 MDHEN, CDR2 SYDVKM. The ends were cut back, 6 bases at V and 1 base at J, with 16 bases in the middle. The CDR3 spans 15 residues. Here the CDR3 reads CASRVAGQRSYEQYF. For the CDR3, the DNA is TGTGCCAGCAGGGTGGCGGGACAGAGATCCTACGAGCAGTACTTC.

This clonotype was detected ten times or more. This chain links TRBV7-2 with TRBJ2-5, with 8 nucleotides matching TRBD2. With 1 base clipped from V and 5 bases from J, the junction kept 15 bases outside the gene matches. From germline, CDR1 is SGHTA and CDR2 FQGNSA. The CDR3 runs to 18 residues. CDR3 DNA sequence: TGTGCCAGCAGCTTAGAGTGGGCGGGGGGCCAGGTTCTCGAGACCCAGTACTTC. Translation: CASSLEWAGGQVLETQYF.

This clonotype came up many times. V and J are TRBV29-1 and TRBJ2-3, with TRBD2 identical over 10 bases. Per germline, CDR1 SQVTM and CDR2 ANQGSEA. After removal of 4 bases from V and 9 bases from J, the junction contained 7 bases not matched to a gene. The CDR3 loop spans 13 amino acids. This CDR3 reads CSVVRLAGETQYF. The CDR3 nucleotides read TGCAGCGTTGTCAGACTAGCGGGCGAAACGCAGTATTTT.

In this sample, this clonotype turned up many times. The chain recombines TRBV21-1 with TRBJ1-1. TRBV21-1 is a documented pseudogene. This CDR3 contains 14 residues. The CDR3, as DNA: TGTGCCAGCAGCAAGCGAAGATGGAACACTGAAGCTTTCTTT. Protein: CASSKRRWNTEAFF.

Turning to this clonotype: This may be a read error: a much more frequent sequence differs by one nucleotide. This chain connects TRBV20-1 to TRBJ2-1; 10 positions match TRBD2. The CDR3 length is 15 residues. The V gene's germline CDR1 is DFQATT and CDR2 SNEGSKA (reference sequence). The CDR3 loop is CCARLSGRLYNEQFF. CDR3 nucleotide sequence: TGCTGTGCTCGTCTTAGCGGGAGGTTATACAATGAGCAGTTCTTC.

There are many counts of this clonotype. The genes are TRBV7-3 and TRBJ2-2; perhaps TRBD1 as D (6 bases). Germline loops: CDR1 SGHTA, CDR2 FQGTGA. The CDR3 runs to 14 residues. Between the trimmed V and J ends, which lost 4 bases and 6 bases, there was a span of 12 bases. The DNA of the CDR3 is TGTGCCAGCAGCTCTTACAGGGATGCCGGGGAGCTGTTTTTT. It translates to CASSSYRDAGELFF.

This clonotype was counted ten times or more. The chain uses TRBV4-1 and TRBJ1-1; D remains unclear. This CDR3 has 15 residues. The V end lost 0 bases, the J end lost 4 bases, and 12 bases lay between the germline ends. Germline CDR1 is MGHRA and CDR2 is YSYEKL. The CDR3 reads CASSQDRLSGTEAFF. CDR3 coding DNA: TGCGCCAGCAGCCAAGATCGCCTATCGGGCACTGAAGCTTTCTTT.

This clonotype appeared many times. The V call is TRBV5-1, the J call TRBJ1-4, with 7 nucleotides matching TRBD1. After removal of 7 bases from V and 2 bases from J, the junction contained 2 bases not matched to a gene. This CDR3 has 13 residues. Germline CDR1 reads SGHRS; CDR2 reads YFSETQ. The CDR3 coding sequence is TGCGCCAGCCAGGACAGGACTAATGAAAAACTGTTTTTT. The encoded protein is CASQDRTNEKLFF.

This clonotype has a count of ten or more. The chain couples TRBV20-1 to TRBJ2-1; 7 nucleotides match TRBD2. The V segment lost 3 bases and the J segment 6 bases; nucleotides outside the gene matches: 11. The CDR3 has 15 residues. The germline gives CDR1 DFQATT, CDR2 SNEGSKA (reference sequence). The CDR3: CSASRTGGGGNEQFF. The DNA for the CDR3 is TGCAGTGCTAGTCGTACGGGCGGGGGAGGCAATGAGCAGTTCTTC.

This clonotype was observed many times. The rearrangement joins TRBV19 to TRBJ2-1; TRBD2 is a possible D gene (7 bases). This CDR3 comprises 16 residues. Germline CDR1 and CDR2: LNHDA and SQIVND (reference sequence). The V gene lost 0 bases and the J gene lost 3 bases, with 12 bases spanning the gap. The CDR3 nucleotides read TGTGCCAGTAGTATAGATCGGGGGGCTCTCTACAATGAGCAGTTCTTC. It is translated as CASSIDRGALYNEQFF.

This clonotype was observed many times. The gene calls are TRBV5-4 and TRBJ1-2, with D possibly being TRBD1 (6 bases). The CDR3 is 14 residues long. The V and J ends lost 1 base and 6 bases respectively, with 13 bases between them. Looked up from germline, CDR1 is SGHNT and CDR2 is YYREEE (reference sequence). The DNA of the CDR3 is TGTGCCAGCAGCTTGATTACAGGGCTAGATGGCTACACCTTC. Its protein product is CASSLITGLDGYTF.

This clonotype was detected ten times or more. V gene TRBV20-1 combines with J gene TRBJ2-7, with 7 bases fitting TRBD1. J lost 1 base, V lost 6 bases, and 9 bases had no gene match. Germline V lookup: CDR1 DFQATT, CDR2 SNEGSKA (reference sequence). The CDR3 has 14 residues. The CDR3 sequence is CSAVEGARSYEQYF. In nucleotides, the CDR3 is TGCAGTGCGGTAGAGGGGGCGCGATCCTACGAGCAGTACTTC.

This clonotype appeared many times. This chain uses TRBV12-3 or TRBV12-4 with TRBJ1-1; D is ambiguous. The CDR3 has 15 residues. The germline V and J ends were trimmed by 6 bases and 1 base, with 15 bases remaining between them. CDR3 loop: CASSPLRAGNTEAFF. DNA for the CDR3: TGTGCCAGCAGCCCTCTTCGGGCAGGGAACACTGAAGCTTTCTTT.

In its sample, this clonotype was seen many times. The chain carries TRBV6-2 or TRBV6-3 and TRBJ2-1, with 8 bases that match TRBD1. Germline CDR1 and CDR2: MNHEY and SVGEGT. V lost 6 bases to trimming and J lost 8 bases; unmatched junction nucleotides: 15. The CDR3 extends over 16 amino acids. The CDR3 DNA is TGTGCCAGCAGCCCTATTCCGGGACAGGCAACTTATGAGCAGTTCTTC. As protein: CASSPIPGQATYEQFF.

This clonotype occurred many times. The V and J genes are TRBV29-1 and TRBJ1-1; TRBD1 might be the D (5 bases). Per germline, CDR1 SQVTM and CDR2 ANQGSEA. V gave up 5 bases and J gave up 5 bases, with 9 bases separating them. This CDR3 contains 11 residues. This chain's CDR3 is CSVWGGTEAFF. The CDR3 DNA follows: TGCAGCGTTTGGGGGGGGACTGAAGCTTTCTTT.

Turning to this clonotype: This may come from a read error, since a much larger clone is one base off. In nucleotides, the CDR3 is TGTGCCAGCAGCCAAGCCCTAACCTATGGCTACACCTTC. It yields the protein CASSQALTYGYTF. This chain joins TRBV14 and TRBJ1-2; the D is unclear. CDR1 and CDR2 from the germline V gene are SGHDN and FVKESK. The CDR3 is 13 amino acids. V gave up 1 base and J gave up 4 bases, with 7 bases separating them. The variable domain in full, with the rest retrieved from reference TRBV14 and TRBJ1-2, is EAGVTQFPSHSVIEKGQTVTLRCDPISGHDNLYWYRRVMGKEIKFLLHFVKESKQDESGMPNNRFLAERTGGTYSTLKVQPAELEDSGVYFCASSQALTYGYTFGSGTRLTVV.

This clonotype came up many times. This chain joins TRBV12-3 or TRBV12-4 and TRBJ2-1; 12 bases line up with TRBD2. The CDR3 has 14 residues. V dropped 3 bases and J dropped 16; count of bases not matched to a gene: 10. The CDR3 nucleotides read TGTGCCAGCAGTTTTGATGGACTAGCGGGATTCCAATTCTTC. It codes for CASSFDGLAGFQFF.

This clonotype was seen many times. The chain links TRBV24-1 to TRBJ2-1; 11 nucleotides agree with TRBD1. The ends lost 4 bases at V and 10 bases at J; junction bases unmatched: 5. In germline, CDR1 is KGHDR, CDR2 SFDVKD. This CDR3 spans 14 amino acids. CDR3 nucleotide sequence: TGTGCCACCAGTGACTGGGGACAGGGGGACGAGCAGTTCTTC. Its protein product is CATSDWGQGDEQFF.

This clonotype has ten or more counts. This chain joins TRBV4-2 and TRBJ2-7; the D gene is possibly TRBD2 (6 bases). V was cut by 1 base and J by 1 base, with 8 bases left in between. The CDR3 consists of 14 residues. Germline loops: CDR1 LGHNA, CDR2 YNFKEQ. The CDR3 nucleotides are TGTGCCAGCAGCCAAGGACTAGTGTCCTACGAGCAGTACTTC. Its protein is CASSQGLVSYEQYF.

The chain recombines TRBV9 with TRBJ2-7; unclear D gene. The CDR3 sequence is 14 residues long. Germline V gene data show CDR1 as SGDLS and CDR2 as YYNGEE. Trimming removed 0 bases at V and 6 bases at J, with 13 bases between. This CDR3 reads CASSVDGDGFEQYF. CDR3 nucleotide sequence: TGTGCCAGCAGCGTAGATGGCGACGGCTTCGAGCAGTACTTC.